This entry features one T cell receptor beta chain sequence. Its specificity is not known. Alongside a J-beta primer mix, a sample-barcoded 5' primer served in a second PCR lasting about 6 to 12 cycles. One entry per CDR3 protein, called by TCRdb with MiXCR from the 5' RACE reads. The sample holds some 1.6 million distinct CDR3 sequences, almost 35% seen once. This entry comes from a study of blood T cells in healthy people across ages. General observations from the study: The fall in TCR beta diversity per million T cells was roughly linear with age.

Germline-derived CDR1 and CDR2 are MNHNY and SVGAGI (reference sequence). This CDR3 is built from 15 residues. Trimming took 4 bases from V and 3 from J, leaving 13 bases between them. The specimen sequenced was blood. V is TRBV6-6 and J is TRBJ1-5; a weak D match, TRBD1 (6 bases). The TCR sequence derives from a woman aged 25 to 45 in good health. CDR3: CASSLTGWDNQPQHF. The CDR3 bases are TGTGCCAGCAGTTTGACAGGTTGGGACAATCAGCCCCAGCATTTT.